Below are 16 T cell receptor beta chains sequenced from a single sample in a study of identical twins (TCRdb year 2016). Libraries were constructed by 5' RACE. Sequencing took place on an Illumina HiSeq 2000. The raw public data were reprocessed by TCRdb itself: fastp quality trimming at Q25, MiXCR clonotype calling, in-frame beta chains only. All rows with the same CDR3 protein become a single entry with the most common DNA and genes. The sample contains about 790,000 distinct CDR3 sequences, roughly 20% of them found a single time. Of the sample, less than 15% falls within the top ten clones. This sample also belongs to another study, concerning T cells expressing NK-cell markers.

Sequencing used PBMCs. The source is a woman aged 18-35 years in good health.

V and J are TRBV27 and TRBJ1-4, with TRBD1 matching 8 bases. Germline CDR1 reads MNHEY; CDR2 reads SMNVEV (reference sequence). Losses at the gene ends were 8 bases for V and 5 bases for J; bases not matched to a gene: 13. The length of the CDR3 is 16 residues. CDR3 sequence (DNA): TGTGCCAGCTGTCCCGGGACAGGCGGCCCCAATGAAAAACTGTTTTTT. The encoded protein is CASCPGTGGPNEKLFF.

The chain has TRBV6-2 or TRBV6-3 and TRBJ2-1; 9 bases are shared with TRBD2. This CDR3 spans 21 amino acids. From germline, CDR1 is MNHEY and CDR2 SVGEGT. V gave up 6 bases and J gave up 7 bases; unmatched junction bases: 28. The CDR3 loop reads CASRSGAHGEQWREGRNEQFF. The CDR3 DNA sequence: TGTGCCAGCAGATCCGGGGCCCACGGGGAACAATGGCGGGAGGGACGAAATGAGCAGTTCTTC.

This clonotype occurred many times. The chain recombines TRBV5-6 with TRBJ2-2; D is uncertain. CDR1 SGHDT and CDR2 YYEEEE come from the germline V gene. V lost 5 bases, J lost 5 bases, and 10 bases lay in between. This CDR3 has 13 residues. The CDR3 nucleotides are TGTGCCAGCAGTTTAGGCTCGACCGGGGAGCTGTTTTTT. Residues: CASSLGSTGELFF.

The V and J genes are TRBV9 and TRBJ2-1, with D tentatively TRBD1 (6 bases). Germline lookup yields CDR1 SGDLS and CDR2 YYNGEE. Trimming left V 0 bases short and J 8 bases short, with 15 bases between. The CDR3 has 15 residues. The CDR3 sequence is CASSVGDRWYDEQFF. In nucleotides, the CDR3 is TGTGCCAGCAGCGTAGGTGACAGGTGGTACGATGAGCAGTTCTTC.

This clonotype was observed many times. This chain uses TRBV20-1 with TRBJ2-2, with 8 bases fitting TRBD2. V trimming: 6 bases; J trimming: 3 bases; junction bases outside the gene matches: 12. Germline CDR1 and CDR2: DFQATT and SNEGSKA (reference sequence). CDR3 length: 16 amino acids. The CDR3 reads CSASSGGGTDTGELFF. CDR3 bases: TGCAGTGCCTCATCCGGGGGGGGCACGGACACCGGGGAGCTGTTTTTT.

This clonotype was detected a few times. The genes are TRBV7-9 and TRBJ2-5, with 14 bases that match TRBD2. The CDR3 totals 16 residues. Germline values: CDR1 SEHNR, CDR2 FQNEAQ (reference sequence). V shed 6 bases, J shed 7 bases, and the junction held 10 bases outside the gene matches. The CDR3 loop is CASSPGTSGGLGTQYF. Here the CDR3 DNA reads TGTGCCAGCAGTCCTGGGACTAGCGGGGGACTTGGGACCCAGTACTTC. Full variable domain (remainder filled in from reference TRBV7-9 and TRBJ2-5): DTGVSQNPRHKITKRGQNVTFRCDPISEHNRLYWYRQTLGQGPEFLTYFQNEAQLEKSRLLSDRFSAERPKGSFSTLEIQRTEQGDSAMYLCASSPGTSGGLGTQYFGPGTRLLVL.

This rearrangement joins TRBV28 to TRBJ2-3, with D unresolved. The CDR3 has 16 residues. Trimming removed 3 bases at V and 5 bases at J, with 18 bases between. CDR1 MDHEN and CDR2 SYDVKM come from the germline V gene. CDR3 sequence reads: CASSLGLPRARDTQYF. DNA for the CDR3: TGTGCCAGCAGTTTGGGCCTGCCTAGGGCCCGAGATACGCAGTATTTT. The full variable domain, its missing parts supplied by reference TRBV28 and TRBJ2-3, is DVKVTQSSRYLVKRTGEKVFLECVQDMDHENMFWYRQDPGLGLRLIYFSYDVKMKEKGDIPEGYSVSREKKERFSLILESASTNQTSMYLCASSLGLPRARDTQYFGPGTRLTVL.

This clonotype was detected a few times. The chain couples TRBV20-1 to TRBJ2-5, with TRBD2 as a possible D gene (6 bases). V was shortened by 0 bases and J by 6 bases, with 11 bases between the two germline ends. Germline-derived CDR1 and CDR2 are DFQATT and SNEGSKA (reference sequence). The CDR3 loop spans 13 amino acids. CDR3 DNA sequence: TGCAGTGCTAGAGAAGAGGGGAGGAAGACCCAGTACTTC. Its protein product is CSAREEGRKTQYF.

This clonotype was counted a few times. J is TRBJ2-7 and V is TRBV7-2, with 8 bases identical to TRBD2. The CDR3 spans 14 residues. Germline CDR1 is SGHTA and CDR2 is FQGNSA. Unmatched junction bases numbered 7, after V lost 3 bases and J lost 6 bases. The CDR3 sequence: CASSLGLGTGEQYF. The CDR3 DNA follows: TGTGCCAGCAGCTTGGGACTAGGGACGGGCGAGCAGTACTTC.

This clonotype was seen a handful of times. The chain is built from TRBV20-1 and TRBJ2-3; 10 bases are shared with TRBD2. CDR1 DFQATT and CDR2 SNEGSKA come from the germline V gene (reference sequence). The CDR3 consists of 16 residues. V shed 5 bases, J shed 6 bases, and the junction held 14 bases outside the gene matches. The CDR3 DNA is TGCAGTGCTCTACCGCTCGAACTAGCGGGAACGGATACGCAGTATTTT. Protein: CSALPLELAGTDTQYF.

The chain joins TRBV6-2 or TRBV6-3 to TRBJ1-5; maybe TRBD1 (5 bases). V lost 4 bases and J 5 bases, leaving 12 bases between the germline ends. Germline V gives CDR1 MNHEY, CDR2 SVGEGT. This CDR3 comprises 14 residues. The CDR3 here is CASSFVGEDQPQHF. CDR3 nucleotides: TGTGCCAGCAGTTTTGTGGGGGAAGATCAGCCCCAGCATTTT.

This clonotype was counted a few times. The CDR3 DNA sequence: TGTGCCAGCAGTTTAGGGGGCGGCATTCAGTACTTC. It encodes CASSLGGGIQYF. This rearrangement joins TRBV12-3 or TRBV12-4 to TRBJ2-4, with D possibly matching TRBD1 (5 bases). V was trimmed by 1 base and J by 9 bases, leaving 7 bases between them. The CDR3 runs to 12 residues.

The chain carries TRBV27 and TRBJ2-1; 10 positions agree with TRBD1. Losses at the gene ends were 2 bases for V and 10 bases for J; bases not matched to a gene: 8. This CDR3 spans 15 amino acids. Germline V lookup: CDR1 MNHEY, CDR2 SMNVEV (reference sequence). The CDR3 region is CASSLRGQGPREQFF. The CDR3 nucleotides are TGTGCCAGCAGTTTACGGGGACAGGGGCCCAGGGAGCAGTTCTTC.

The chain uses TRBV29-1 and TRBJ1-2; D perhaps matches TRBD1 (6 bases). The ends were cut back, 3 bases at V and 3 bases at J, with 14 bases in the middle. CDR3 size: 14 residues. Germline CDR1 and CDR2: SQVTM and ANQGSEA. DNA of the CDR3: TGCAGCGTTGAGGTGAAGGGGGGATACTATGGCTACACCTTC. Its translation: CSVEVKGGYYGYTF.

The chain combines TRBV2 with TRBJ1-6; D is undetermined. The V gene's germline CDR1 is SNHLY and CDR2 FYNNEI. The CDR3 totals 11 residues. V was trimmed by 5 bases and J by 12 bases, leaving 8 bases between them. The CDR3 DNA reads as TGTGCCAGCAGTCCCCTGGGACCCCTCCACTTT. Protein: CASSPLGPLHF.

This clonotype turned up a few times. The chain links TRBV20-1 to TRBJ2-5; no firm D call. CDR1 is DFQATT, CDR2 SNEGSKA, per germline (reference sequence). V lost 7 bases and J lost 3, with 15 bases in between. The CDR3 is made up of 13 amino acids. CDR3 in amino acids: CSGFFGREETQYF. The CDR3, as DNA: TGCAGTGGGTTCTTTGGCCGCGAAGAGACCCAGTACTTC.